This passage covers 25 T cell receptor beta chains from one sample sequenced in a study of blood T cell repertoires in COVID-19. Profiling relied on immunoSEQ multiplex PCR, and the TCRdb table lists in-frame clones only, not all of them. The sample includes 86,000 or so clones, approximately 82% of them seen just once. The sample consisted of peripheral blood. The receptors were gathered from an elderly woman with acute or convalescent COVID-19.

The rearrangement links TRBV9 to TRBJ2-7, with 10 bases identical to TRBD2. This CDR3 region has 20 residues. CDR1 and CDR2 (germline): SGDLS, YYNGEE. With V trimmed by 0 bases and J by 2 bases, 17 bases remained unmatched. Here the CDR3 DNA reads TGTGCCAGCAGCGTAGAACCTCGGCTAGCGGGAGTACGCCCTCCCTACGAGCAGTACTTC. As protein: CASSVEPRLAGVRPPYEQYF.

This rearrangement joins TRBV24-1 to TRBJ2-6; D perhaps matches TRBD2 (7 bases). Germline assignment: CDR1 KGHDR and CDR2 SFDVKD. The length of the CDR3 is 20 residues. V gave up 4 bases and J gave up 0 bases, with 21 bases separating them. The CDR3 coding sequence is TGTGCCACCAGTGACCCTAGGGAGGGGGGGACATCCTCTGGGGCCAACGTCCTGACTTTC. It yields the protein CATSDPREGGTSSGANVLTF.

For this clone: The junction shows a germline mismatch at one end, possibly a read error. This chain uses TRBV2 with TRBJ2-1, with 8 bases matching TRBD2. Germline CDR1 reads SNHLY; CDR2 reads FYNNEI. This CDR3 contains 15 residues. The CDR3 DNA is TGTGCCAGCAGTGAAGTTATAGCAGCGGGGGCCCACCAGATCTTC. Residues: CASSEVIAAGAHQIF.

The gene calls are TRBV6-5 and TRBJ1-5, with D perhaps matching TRBD1 (5 bases). This CDR3 is built from 15 residues. CDR1 and CDR2 (germline): MNHEY, SVGAGI. V lost 0 bases to trimming and J lost 3 bases, with 9 bases between them. DNA for the CDR3: TGTGCCAGCAGTTACTCGTCAGGGCCCAATCAGCCCCAGCATTTT. Its translation: CASSYSSGPNQPQHF.

The V and J genes are TRBV10-3 and TRBJ1-4; 10 bases fit TRBD1. J gave up 6 bases and V 4 bases, and 2 bases lay outside the gene matches. The germline gives CDR1 ENHRY, CDR2 SYGVKD. The CDR3 is 14 amino acids. The CDR3 loop is CAISGQGADEKLFF. The CDR3, as DNA: TGTGCCATCAGTGGACAGGGGGCCGATGAAAAACTGTTTTTT.

The chain combines TRBV9 with TRBJ1-1; D gene unclear. This CDR3 spans 13 amino acids. Trimming removed 4 bases at V and 7 bases at J, with 14 bases between. CDR1 and CDR2 (germline): SGDLS, YYNGEE. This CDR3 is CASSPSGEGEAFF. The CDR3 DNA sequence: TGTGCCAGCAGCCCCTCCGGTGAGGGTGAAGCTTTCTTT.

The chain carries TRBV7-9 and TRBJ1-2, with 7 bases fitting TRBD1. CDR1 is SEHNR and CDR2 is FQNEAQ in the germline V gene (reference sequence). This CDR3 is 12 amino acids long. CDR3 sequence (DNA): TGTGTAGGGGCAGGGGGATTTGGTGGCTACACCTTC. Translated, it gives CVGAGGFGGYTF.

This clone was seen more than once but under ten times. The rearrangement uses TRBV27 and TRBJ2-7, with D tentatively TRBD2 (6 bases). CDR3 size: 17 residues. V dropped 8 bases and J dropped 2 bases, with 25 bases sitting between them. The germline gives CDR1 MNHEY, CDR2 SMNVEV (reference sequence). CDR3 protein: CASPRGGTVRTPYEQYF. Here the CDR3 DNA reads TGTGCCAGCCCGAGAGGCGGGACTGTTCGTACCCCCTACGAGCAGTACTTC.

The gene calls are TRBV3-1 (or the pseudogene TRBV3-2) and TRBJ1-2; no definite D call. Germline CDR1 is LGHDT and CDR2 is YNNKEL (reference sequence). V was clipped by 2 bases and J by 4 bases, with 8 bases between them. CDR3 length equals 13 residues. The chain's CDR3 is CASSQSSRYGYTF. The CDR3 nucleotides are TGTGCCAGCAGCCAAAGCTCTCGCTATGGCTACACCTTC.

The chain carries TRBV5-1 and TRBJ2-3; 8 bases fit TRBD1. CDR3 length: 17 amino acids. Germline CDR1 reads SGHRS; CDR2 reads YFSETQ. V dropped 4 bases and J dropped 3; count of bases not matched to a gene: 13. This CDR3 reads CASSLTNKQGDTDTQYF. In DNA form, the CDR3 reads TGCGCCAGCAGCCTAACGAACAAACAGGGGGATACAGATACGCAGTATTTT.

The chain is built from TRBV28 and TRBJ1-5; D is undetermined. This CDR3 has 15 residues. V lost 5 bases, J lost 5 bases, and 16 bases lay in between. From germline, CDR1 is MDHEN and CDR2 SYDVKM. In DNA form, the CDR3 reads TGTGCCAGCAGTACACAGTACAATGGCGATCAGCCCCAGCATTTT. Translating gives CASSTQYNGDQPQHF.

The chain joins TRBV2 to TRBJ2-7, with 8 bases fitting TRBD2. The V and J ends lost 3 bases and 0 bases, in that order; junction bases with no gene match: 4. The germline CDR1 and CDR2 sequences are SNHLY and FYNNEI. The CDR3 totals 15 residues. CDR3 sequence reads: CASSEDSGSSYEQYF. CDR3 coding DNA: TGTGCCAGCAGTGAGGACAGCGGGAGCTCCTACGAGCAGTACTTC.

The chain uses TRBV18 and TRBJ1-5; TRBD1 might be the D (5 bases). From germline, CDR1 is KGHSH and CDR2 LQKENI. The V gene lost 3 bases and the J gene lost 7 bases, with 13 bases spanning the gap. The CDR3 has 14 residues. Written as DNA, the CDR3 is TGTGCCAGCTCACCTCTCAGGGCTGGGCAGCCCCAGCATTTT. Protein: CASSPLRAGQPQHF.

The chain couples TRBV25-1 to TRBJ2-4; D is unresolved. Germline V gives CDR1 MGHDK, CDR2 SYGVNS. Trimming removed 3 bases at V and 9 bases at J, with 3 bases between. The CDR3 covers 10 residues. As DNA, the CDR3 is TGTGCCAGCAGTGACAGCATTCAGTACTTC. Amino acid sequence: CASSDSIQYF.

This sequence joins TRBV5-1 and TRBJ2-2; D is undetermined. This CDR3 has 13 residues. CDR1 SGHRS and CDR2 YFSETQ come from the germline V gene. V lost 4 bases, J lost 1 base, and 5 bases lay in between. DNA of the CDR3: TGCGCCAGCAGCCAACAGAACACCGGGGAGCTGTTTTTT. Encoded protein: CASSQQNTGELFF.

This chain links TRBV3-1 (or the pseudogene TRBV3-2) with TRBJ2-7; 8 bases align to TRBD2. This CDR3 comprises 14 residues. The J segment lost 3 bases and the V segment lost 4 bases, leaving 5 bases of the junction unmatched. From germline, CDR1 is LGHDT and CDR2 YNNKEL (reference sequence). The CDR3 nucleotides are TGTGCCAGCAGCCTGGTAGCGGGGAACTACGAGCAGTACTTC. Encoded protein: CASSLVAGNYEQYF.

The CDR3 DNA reads TGTGCCATCAGTCCGAAATTGGACTTACTGTTTTTT. Translated, it gives CAISPKLDLLFF. The chain uses TRBV10-3 and TRBJ2-2, with a possible D match to TRBD2 (5 bases). CDR3 length equals 12 residues. From germline, CDR1 is ENHRY and CDR2 SYGVKD. Between the trimmed V and J ends, which lost 5 bases and 14 bases, there was a span of 15 bases.

The chain has TRBV19 and TRBJ1-1; D perhaps matches TRBD1 (5 bases). The CDR3 contains 13 residues. V shed 3 bases and J shed 1 base, with 6 bases lying between them. Germline V gene data show CDR1 as LNHDA and CDR2 as SQIVND (reference sequence). CDR3 bases: TGTGCCAGTAGTATTCAGGGGAACACTGAAGCTTTCTTT. Amino acid sequence: CASSIQGNTEAFF.

The chain couples TRBV10-3 to TRBJ2-6, with D possibly being TRBD1 (5 bases). Germline CDR1 reads ENHRY; CDR2 reads SYGVKD. Trimming removed 6 bases from V and 0 bases from J, with 21 bases in between. This CDR3 contains 19 residues. CDR3 in amino acids: CAISPLFAADSSGANVLTF. CDR3 DNA sequence: TGTGCCATCAGCCCCCTATTCGCGGCTGACAGCTCTGGGGCCAACGTCCTGACTTTC.

The gene calls are TRBV19 and TRBJ2-6; tentative D call: TRBD1 (6 bases). The CDR3 extends over 15 amino acids. Trimming removed 2 bases at V and 4 bases at J, with 9 bases between. CDR1 and CDR2 from the germline V gene are LNHDA and SQIVND (reference sequence). The chain's CDR3 is CASSIRGRGANVLTF. In nucleotides, the CDR3 is TGTGCCAGTAGTATAAGGGGGAGAGGGGCCAACGTCCTGACTTTC.

The table lists this clone with a count of one. The rearrangement links TRBV10-2 to TRBJ2-3; perhaps TRBD2 as D (6 bases). The germline V gene encodes CDR1 WSHSY and CDR2 SAAADI. V gave up 8 bases and J gave up 3 bases, with 9 bases separating them. The CDR3 has 12 amino acids. CDR3 residues: CASGGVTDTQYF. DNA of the CDR3: TGCGCCAGCGGAGGGGTGACAGATACGCAGTATTTT.

The rearrangement links TRBV24-1 to TRBJ1-1; TRBD1 aligns across 8 bases. CDR1 and CDR2 from the germline V gene are KGHDR and SFDVKD. V was pared by 11 bases and J by 6 bases, with 4 bases of the junction left unmatched. There are 11 residues in the CDR3. The CDR3 loop is CAISTGAEAFF. Written as DNA, the CDR3 is TGTGCCATATCGACAGGGGCTGAAGCTTTCTTT.

The V call is TRBV4-2, the J call TRBJ2-7; 13 nucleotides align to TRBD2. Unmatched junction bases numbered 3, after V lost 1 base and J lost 6 bases. The CDR3 sequence is 15 residues long. Germline values: CDR1 LGHNA, CDR2 YNFKEQ. This chain's CDR3 is CASSQGTSGGGEQYF. The CDR3 nucleotides read TGTGCCAGCAGCCAAGGTACTAGCGGGGGGGGCGAGCAGTACTTC.

This chain joins TRBV28 and TRBJ1-5; the match to TRBD1 covers 9 bases. The CDR3 length is 15 residues. CDR1 and CDR2 (germline): MDHEN, SYDVKM. V was pared by 5 bases and J by 6 bases, with 8 bases of the junction left unmatched. This CDR3 reads CASSPKQGAGQPQHF. CDR3 DNA sequence: TGTGCCAGCAGTCCCAAACAGGGGGCTGGTCAGCCCCAGCATTTT.

V usage is TRBV6-6 and J usage is TRBJ1-5, with TRBD1 as a possible D gene (6 bases). This CDR3 comprises 14 residues. Trimming shortened V by 7 bases and J by 5 bases, and 15 bases separated the two germline ends. In germline, CDR1 is MNHNY, CDR2 SVGAGI (reference sequence). The CDR3 loop is CASTEDSTDQPQHF. The CDR3 coding sequence is TGTGCCAGCACCGAGGACAGCACCGATCAGCCCCAGCATTTT.